The rows below give T cell receptor beta chains drawn from one sample of a study of blood T cell repertoires in COVID-19. Clones were read by immunoSEQ multiplex PCR, and TCRdb kept only the in-frame ones, dropping some. Counted here are approximately 260,000 clones, roughly 82% occurring once; the ten biggest clones make up 4% to 6%. Material: peripheral blood. Every receptor here comes from a woman older than 75 with active or convalescent COVID-19. Both conserved end residues are trimmed from each CDR3. The D gene is left open where the match is weak.

D: TRBD2; V: TRBV6-4; J: TRBJ2-7; CDR3: ASSHGLAGVYEQY
D: .; V: TRBV14; J: TRBJ2-7; CDR3: ASSQDRTRNFYEQY
D: .; V: TRBV5-6; J: TRBJ2-2; CDR3: ASSLQGRNTGELF
D: TRBD1; V: TRBV5-1; J: TRBJ2-7; CDR3: ASSSTTGGATSYEQY
D: .; V: TRBV2; J: TRBJ1-6; CDR3: ASIDGGGTTPLH
D: TRBD2; V: TRBV5-1; J: TRBJ2-2; CDR3: ASGLAGEDGELF
D: TRBD2; V: TRBV11-3; J: TRBJ2-1; CDR3: ASSFRSSGDNEQF
D: TRBD1; V: TRBV29-1; J: TRBJ1-1; CDR3: SVGETGGTEAF
D: TRBD2; V: TRBV6-6; J: TRBJ2-4; CDR3: ASSYGLAGNIQY
D: .; V: TRBV5-1; J: TRBJ2-7; CDR3: ASSGTTGAYEQY
D: .; V: TRBV19; J: TRBJ1-4; CDR3: ASSASAGVNEKLF
D: .; V: TRBV5-1; J: TRBJ1-1; CDR3: ASRGDMNTEAF
D: .; V: TRBV10-3; J: TRBJ1-6; CDR3: ATTQGPSNSPLH
D: .; V: TRBV6-1; J: TRBJ2-2; CDR3: ASSEMAIGELF
D: .; V: TRBV6-6; J: TRBJ1-1; CDR3: ASSYSRVYTEAF
D: .; V: TRBV6-1; J: TRBJ1-3; CDR3: ASSEALLAGSRNTIY
D: .; V: TRBV5-1; J: TRBJ2-3; CDR3: ASSGREGTDTQY
D: .; V: TRBV21-1; J: TRBJ2-7; CDR3: ASSTGRQGAYEQY
D: .; V: TRBV6-6; J: TRBJ1-1; CDR3: ASSIQRVTEAF
D: .; V: TRBV27; J: TRBJ2-3; CDR3: ASSPFQRSTDTQY
D: .; V: TRBV7-2; J: TRBJ1-5; CDR3: ASSSYGGGGSNQPQH
D: .; V: TRBV20-1; J: TRBJ2-6; CDR3: SASPGQTSGANVLT
D: .; V: TRBV30; J: TRBJ1-2; CDR3: AWSVRLGAYGYT
D: TRBD2; V: TRBV6-4; J: TRBJ2-1; CDR3: ASRLLAGEAGEQF
D: .; V: TRBV5-6; J: TRBJ2-3; CDR3: ASSFGRVVTQY
D: TRBD1; V: TRBV5-5; J: TRBJ2-4; CDR3: ASSSTGTGENIQY
D: TRBD1; V: TRBV4-2; J: TRBJ1-2; CDR3: ASSQEGTGNYGYT
D: .; V: TRBV12-2; J: TRBJ2-6; CDR3: ASRLARVSRANVLT
D: .; V: TRBV19; J: TRBJ1-2; CDR3: ALKTGTGYT
D: .; V: TRBV2; J: TRBJ2-1; CDR3: ASSEASGAEQF
D: TRBD1; V: TRBV10-3; J: TRBJ2-1; CDR3: ATKPGQGPHQAYNEQF
D: TRBD1; V: TRBV7-2; J: TRBJ2-7; CDR3: ASSFPGQGAWEQY
D: TRBD1; V: TRBV2; J: TRBJ1-6; CDR3: ASSIDRANSPLH
D: .; V: TRBV5-6; J: TRBJ2-1; CDR3: ASSLVRGLSNNEQF
D: TRBD1; V: TRBV5-4; J: TRBJ1-1; CDR3: ASSYDRVTEAF